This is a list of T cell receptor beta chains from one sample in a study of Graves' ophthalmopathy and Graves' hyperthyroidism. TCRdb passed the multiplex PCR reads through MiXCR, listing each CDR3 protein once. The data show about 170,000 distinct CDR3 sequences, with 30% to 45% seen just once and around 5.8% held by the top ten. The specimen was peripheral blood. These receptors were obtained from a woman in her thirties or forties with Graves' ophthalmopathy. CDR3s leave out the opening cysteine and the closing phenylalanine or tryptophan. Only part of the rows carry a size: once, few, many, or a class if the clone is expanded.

CDR3: ASRNDDQETQY; V: TRBV7-8; J: TRBJ2-5; length: 11; size: many
CDR3: ASSFAGESNQPQH; V: TRBV12-3/TRBV12-4; J: TRBJ1-5; length: 13; size: many
CDR3: ASSYGTGVTKNIQY; V: TRBV6-2/TRBV6-3; J: TRBJ2-4; length: 14; size: -
CDR3: ASRAGGDTEAF; V: TRBV28; J: TRBJ1-1; length: 11; size: -
CDR3: TWSRTGNQETQY; V: TRBV30; J: TRBJ2-5; length: 12; size: -
CDR3: ASSPHRLGQGDEQY; V: TRBV28; J: TRBJ2-7; length: 14; size: -
CDR3: ASSRLGAYGYT; V: TRBV19; J: TRBJ1-2; length: 11; size: -
CDR3: ASSSREGRPGELF; V: TRBV7-3; J: TRBJ2-2; length: 13; size: -
CDR3: ASSLVLAGVEQF; V: TRBV7-2; J: TRBJ2-1; length: 12; size: many
CDR3: ASTRTGSTGELF; V: TRBV7-2; J: TRBJ2-2; length: 12; size: -
CDR3: ASSHLGGNTEAF; V: TRBV19; J: TRBJ1-1; length: 12; size: -
CDR3: ASSFGQGNTIY; V: TRBV5-1; J: TRBJ1-3; length: 11; size: many
CDR3: ASSQDLQGWEQY; V: TRBV4-3; J: TRBJ2-7; length: 12; size: many
CDR3: ASSLSFGTVGIPYEQY; V: TRBV27; J: TRBJ2-7; length: 16; size: many
CDR3: ASSLAPDPSGNTIY; V: TRBV7-2; J: TRBJ1-3; length: 14; size: -
CDR3: ASSRDVAYEQY; V: TRBV19; J: TRBJ2-7; length: 11; size: many
CDR3: SVGLYTANTEAF; V: TRBV29-1; J: TRBJ1-1; length: 12; size: -
CDR3: ASSVPGHTGGPVLTYEQY; V: TRBV2; J: TRBJ2-7; length: 18; size: -
CDR3: ASSSLETQY; V: TRBV7-2; J: TRBJ2-5; length: 9; size: many
CDR3: ASSLYRGSTYEQY; V: TRBV28; J: TRBJ2-7; length: 13; size: -
CDR3: ASSLRVEETQY; V: TRBV2; J: TRBJ2-5; length: 11; size: -
CDR3: DTSETGTQETQY; V: TRBV10-3; J: TRBJ2-5; length: 12; size: many
CDR3: AWMSLGTVEAF; V: TRBV30; J: TRBJ1-1; length: 11; size: few